A single sample is the source of the 13 T cell receptor beta chains below, sequenced in a study of cytomegalovirus exposure and HLA in healthy donors. The PCR made use of 60 Vbeta and 13 Jbeta primers. Only in-frame clones appear in the TCRdb table, and some are missing; sequencing was by immunoSEQ multiplex PCR. Found here are under 200,000 clones, over 75% of them singletons; the top ten hold about 2.2%. The specimen was PBMCs. These receptors were taken from a male donor in good health and CMV-seronegative.

The chain couples TRBV6-1 to TRBJ2-1, with 13 positions matching TRBD2. Looked up from germline, CDR1 is MNHNS and CDR2 is SASEGT. V was pared by 6 bases and J by 6 bases, with 5 bases of the junction left unmatched. The CDR3 is 15 amino acids. As DNA, the CDR3 is TGTGCCAGCAGAGTCGGACTAGCGGGGGTCAATGAGCAGTTCTTC. This sequence encodes CASRVGLAGVNEQFF.

The genes are TRBV6-6 and TRBJ2-7, with 9 bases lining up with TRBD1. The germline V gene has CDR1 MNHNY and CDR2 SVGAGI (reference sequence). After removal of 6 bases from V and 1 base from J, the junction contained 7 bases not matched to a gene. There are 15 residues in the CDR3. In nucleotides, the CDR3 is TGTGCCAGCAGGGCCGGGACAGGGAGTTCCTACGAGCAGTACTTC. Translation: CASRAGTGSSYEQYF.

The V and J genes are TRBV5-1 and TRBJ2-3; 7 bases align to TRBD2. This CDR3 region has 15 residues. With V trimmed by 4 bases and J by 6 bases, 11 bases remained unmatched. Germline-derived CDR1 and CDR2 are SGHRS and YFSETQ. The CDR3, as DNA: TGCGCCAGCAGCCTCGGGGGGAGCGGAGGGGATACGCAGTATTTT. Its translation is CASSLGGSGGDTQYF.

The chain carries TRBV7-8 and TRBJ1-2; D uncertain. Germline V gives CDR1 SGHVS, CDR2 FQNEAQ. The CDR3 covers 14 residues. V lost 5 bases and J 2 bases, leaving 12 bases between the germline ends. CDR3 sequence (DNA): TGTGCCAGCAGCCCCGAACCGAGAAACTATGGCTACACCTTC. Translated, it gives CASSPEPRNYGYTF.

The V and J genes are TRBV7-9 and TRBJ1-1, with 9 bases matching TRBD1. Trimming removed 5 bases from V and 5 bases from J; junction bases left unmatched: 3. CDR1 is SEHNR and CDR2 is FQNEAQ in the germline V gene (reference sequence). This CDR3 contains 13 residues. The chain's CDR3 is CASSLQGATEAFF. The CDR3 DNA follows: TGTGCCAGCAGCCTACAGGGGGCGACTGAAGCTTTCTTT.

This clone turned up a few times. The chain recombines TRBV27 with TRBJ2-1, with TRBD2 matching 10 bases. The CDR3 runs to 14 residues. Germline CDR1 and CDR2: MNHEY and SMNVEV (reference sequence). V gave up 5 bases and J gave up 7 bases; unmatched junction bases: 5. The CDR3 coding sequence is TGTGCCAGCAGTCCTCTAGCGGGGGAGAATGAGCAGTTCTTC. Translated, it gives CASSPLAGENEQFF.

The rearrangement links TRBV18 to TRBJ2-5, with TRBD2 matching over 8 bases. The germline V gene has CDR1 KGHSH and CDR2 LQKENI. V lost 3 bases and J lost 3; bases outside the gene matches: 3. The CDR3 totals 14 residues. The CDR3: CASSPGTSEETQYF. CDR3 nucleotides: TGTGCCAGCTCACCCGGGACTAGTGAAGAGACCCAGTACTTC.

V is TRBV2 and J is TRBJ1-1; D gene ambiguous. Per germline, CDR1 SNHLY and CDR2 FYNNEI. The CDR3 consists of 9 residues. Trimming pared 8 bases from V and 11 bases from J, leaving 9 bases between. CDR3 protein: CASPLQAFF. The CDR3 DNA sequence: TGTGCCAGCCCCCTCCAGGCTTTCTTT.

This chain connects TRBV5-1 to TRBJ2-1, with 8 bases aligning to TRBD2. Germline CDR1 reads SGHRS; CDR2 reads YFSETQ. This CDR3 has 16 amino acids. The V gene end was trimmed by 4 bases and the J gene end by 9 bases; junction bases not matched to a gene: 15. CDR3 sequence: CASSLSGAQFQSEQFF. The CDR3 DNA sequence: TGCGCCAGCAGCCTTAGCGGGGCGCAATTTCAGAGTGAGCAGTTCTTC.

The chain links TRBV29-1 to TRBJ2-1; 9 bases fit TRBD2. Germline lookup yields CDR1 SQVTM and CDR2 ANQGSEA. The CDR3 covers 12 residues. Trimming cost V 6 bases and J 4 bases; bases outside gene matches: 1. CDR3 coding DNA: TGCAGCGTCAGCGGGGGGTACAATGAGCAGTTCTTC. Translating gives CSVSGGYNEQFF.

The V and J genes are TRBV10-3 and TRBJ1-2, with a possible D match to TRBD1 (5 bases). Trimming removed 3 bases at V and 7 bases at J, with 12 bases between. This CDR3 contains 13 residues. CDR1 and CDR2 (germline): ENHRY, SYGVKD. The CDR3 protein is CAISDGQGTGYTF. The CDR3, as DNA: TGTGCCATCAGTGACGGCCAGGGTACTGGCTACACCTTC.

The CDR3 DNA sequence: TGCAGCGTTGGAGGAGGGACAGGGAGGACTGAAGCTTTCTTT. The encoded protein is CSVGGGTGRTEAFF. This sequence joins TRBV29-1 and TRBJ1-1; the match to TRBD1 covers 9 bases. With V trimmed by 4 bases and J by 5 bases, 8 bases remained unmatched. The CDR3 is 14 amino acids. Germline V gives CDR1 SQVTM, CDR2 ANQGSEA.

The chain recombines TRBV5-6 with TRBJ1-2, with 8 bases aligning to TRBD1. Germline CDR1 is SGHDT and CDR2 is YYEEEE. The CDR3 totals 18 residues. J lost 4 bases, V lost 5 bases, and 19 bases had no gene match. CDR3: CASRIKGGPGQDVYGYTF. The CDR3 coding sequence is TGTGCCAGCAGAATAAAGGGGGGACCGGGACAGGACGTCTATGGCTACACCTTC.